This TCR beta chain was profiled in a study of T cells in Graves' hyperthyroidism and ophthalmopathy. As for the study in general: Specimen type is peripheral blood, collected at initial diagnosis prior to any treatment.

Amplification of TCR beta CDR3 regions was performed using RNA transcripts as template. A first-round RT-PCR of the TCR CDR3 used the HTBI primer set. Using its own MiXCR run on the multiplex PCR reads, TCRdb lists one record per CDR3 protein. The sample holds a few hundred thousand distinct CDR3 sequences; about 15% are singletons and the top ten take about 21%. Overall study findings and caveats: In the blood, most expanded thyroid clonotypes above 0.001 appeared as well.

This clonotype came up a few times. Its antigen is undetermined. In the ophthalmopathy cohort, Clinical Activity Score was at least 3, NOSPECS grade at least 4, and duration under 3 months. Diagnostic decisions used clinical symptoms, serum thyroxine and TRAb, thyroid ultrasound and orbital computed tomography. The V gene's germline CDR1 is SGHNT and CDR2 YYREEE (reference sequence). Trimming pared 4 bases from V and 2 bases from J, leaving 15 bases between. The CDR3 spans 16 residues. The chain employs TRBV5-4 and TRBJ2-2; D not certain. This TCR derives from a woman aged 60-75 years with Graves' ophthalmopathy. Sequenced: blood. As DNA, the CDR3 is TGTGCCAGCAGCCCATCCGGGCCATCAAACACCGGGGAGCTGTTTTTT. Its protein product is CASSPSGPSNTGELFF. Together with reference TRBV5-4 and TRBJ2-2, the CDR3 gives the full variable domain: ETGVTQSPTHLIKTRGQQVTLRCSSQSGHNTVSWYQQALGQGPQFIFQYYREEENGRGNFPPRFSGLQFPNYSSELNVNALELDDSALYLCASSPSGPSNTGELFFGEGSRLTVL.